The present entry profiles one T cell receptor (beta chain) with its context. The CDR3 consists of 18 residues. The V gene's germline CDR1 is SGHVS and CDR2 FNYEAQ. V was pared by 5 bases and J by 4 bases, with 15 bases of the junction left unmatched. The data stem from a study of blood T cell repertoires in COVID-19. Study-wide background: The origin of the acute and convalescent COVID-19 samples was the United States, Italy and Spain.

Sequencing was performed with immunoSEQ multiplex PCR; in TCRdb, only in-frame clones are kept and a portion is missing. The sample carries nearly 350,000 clones, around 90% recorded once. This receptor was obtained from a young woman who had recovered from COVID-19. What was sequenced was peripheral blood. V and J are TRBV7-6 and TRBJ2-1, with 9 bases matching TRBD2. CDR3 in amino acids: CASSPGGGASGVYNEQFF. The CDR3 coding sequence is TGTGCCAGCAGCCCAGGAGGGGGGGCTAGCGGGGTTTACAATGAGCAGTTCTTC.